Following are 32 T cell receptor beta chains from one sample sequenced in a study of blood T cell repertoires in COVID-19. TCRdb keeps only in-frame clones here, not all; method: immunoSEQ multiplex PCR. The repertoire includes about 76,000 clones, 75% to 90% of them detected once, and roughly a sixth sits in the top ten. The sequencing input was peripheral blood. The receptors derive from a human donor in a cohort sampled during active COVID-19.

As DNA, the CDR3 is TGTGCCAGCAGTGAAAATGGGCAAGGCACAGATACGCAGTATTTT. The encoded protein is CASSENGQGTDTQYF. J is TRBJ2-3 and V is TRBV6-1; D not certain. The CDR3 runs to 15 residues. Germline CDR1 and CDR2: MNHNS and SASEGT. The V gene lost 2 bases and the J gene lost 1 base, with 10 bases spanning the gap.

The chain recombines TRBV9 with TRBJ2-2; 9 bases are a match to TRBD2. Germline lookup yields CDR1 SGDLS and CDR2 YYNGEE. V shed 5 bases, J shed 8 bases, and the junction held 4 bases outside the gene matches. This CDR3 is built from 13 residues. CDR3 sequence: CASSPSGAGELFF. CDR3 bases: TGTGCCAGCAGTCCTAGCGGGGCGGGGGAGCTGTTTTTT.

This clone is labeled as medium-sized. The chain links TRBV5-4 to TRBJ1-2; D is perhaps TRBD1 (5 bases). Germline V gene sequence: CDR1 SGHNT, CDR2 YYREEE (reference sequence). The CDR3 has 15 amino acids. V was trimmed by 3 bases and J by 0 bases, leaving 12 bases between them. The CDR3: CASSWGGVPNYGYTF. In DNA form, the CDR3 reads TGTGCCAGCAGCTGGGGGGGAGTGCCTAACTATGGCTACACCTTC.

This clone was detected only a few times. V gene TRBV5-8 combines with J gene TRBJ1-3, with D unresolved. In germline, CDR1 is SGHTS, CDR2 YDEGEE. Trimming removed 0 bases from V and 9 bases from J, with 16 bases in between. This CDR3 has 15 residues. CDR3 protein: CASSLDSRRTGTIYF. CDR3 sequence (DNA): TGTGCCAGCAGCTTGGATTCTAGGAGGACGGGCACCATATATTTT.

On this clone itself: One end of the junction varies from germline; a read error may be responsible. V is TRBV5-1 and J is TRBJ2-3, with D perhaps TRBD1 or TRBD2 (5 bases each). Germline loops: CDR1 SGHRS, CDR2 YFSETQ. The CDR3 extends over 15 amino acids. CDR3 in amino acids: CASSLGVRDSDTQYF. The DNA of the CDR3 is TGCGCCAGCAGTTTGGGGGTCAGGGATTCAGATACGCAGTATTTT.

V and J are TRBV9 and TRBJ1-6; D possibly corresponds to TRBD1 (6 bases). Trimming removed 0 bases at V and 6 bases at J, with 13 bases between. This CDR3 spans 16 amino acids. Per the germline V gene, CDR1 is SGDLS and CDR2 is YYNGEE. The CDR3 nucleotides are TGTGCCAGCAGCGTAGGACCCGCAGGGGTTAATTCACCCCTCCACTTT. Residues: CASSVGPAGVNSPLHF.

V usage is TRBV5-1 and J usage is TRBJ2-1; 11 nucleotides line up with TRBD2. Losses at the gene ends were 5 bases for V and 5 bases for J; bases not matched to a gene: 6. The CDR3 is 15 residues long. The germline V gene encodes CDR1 SGHRS and CDR2 YFSETQ. This CDR3 reads CASRGTSGTNNEQFF. The CDR3 bases are TGCGCCAGCAGGGGGACTAGCGGAACGAACAATGAGCAGTTCTTC. Looking up the rest from reference TRBV5-1 and TRBJ2-1 gives the full variable domain: KAGVTQTPRYLIKTRGQQVTLSCSPISGHRSVSWYQQTPGQGLQFLFEYFSETQRNKGNFPGRFSGRQFSNSRSEMNVSTLELGDSALYLCASRGTSGTNNEQFFGPGTRLTVL.

The rearrangement uses TRBV18 and TRBJ2-7; D may be TRBD2 (6 bases). The CDR3 consists of 15 residues. CDR1 and CDR2 from the germline V gene are KGHSH and LQKENI. Trimming cost V 6 bases and J 0 bases, with 15 bases left between them. The CDR3 DNA reads TGTGCCAGCTCTCCCGCGGGACTCCCCTCCTACGAGCAGTACTTC. Protein: CASSPAGLPSYEQYF.

The rearrangement joins TRBV27 to TRBJ1-6; D perhaps matches TRBD1 (5 bases). Trimming pared 6 bases from V and 0 bases from J, leaving 12 bases between. Looked up from germline, CDR1 is MNHEY and CDR2 is SMNVEV (reference sequence). CDR3 length: 16 amino acids. The CDR3 protein is CASRLRGGSYNSPLHF. As DNA, the CDR3 is TGTGCCAGCAGGCTTCGGGGGGGCTCCTATAATTCACCCCTCCACTTT.

This chain joins TRBV6-2 or TRBV6-3 and TRBJ1-4; 10 nucleotides align to TRBD1. Looked up from germline, CDR1 is MNHEY and CDR2 is SVGEGT. V was clipped by 2 bases and J by 8 bases; unmatched bases: 5. This CDR3 region has 15 residues. In DNA, the CDR3 is TGTGCCAGCAGTTACGGGACAGGGGCCTCGGAAAAACTGTTTTTT. As protein: CASSYGTGASEKLFF.

This chain links TRBV5-1 with TRBJ2-7; 9 bases match TRBD1. The CDR3 has 14 residues. J gave up 4 bases and V 3 bases, and 5 bases lay outside the gene matches. CDR1 is SGHRS and CDR2 is YFSETQ in the germline V gene. Here the CDR3 DNA reads TGCGCCAGCAGCTCCGGGACAGGGAAGTACGAGCAGTACTTC. Translated: CASSSGTGKYEQYF. Together with reference TRBV5-1 and TRBJ2-7, the CDR3 gives the full variable domain: KAGVTQTPRYLIKTRGQQVTLSCSPISGHRSVSWYQQTPGQGLQFLFEYFSETQRNKGNFPGRFSGRQFSNSRSEMNVSTLELGDSALYLCASSSGTGKYEQYFGPGTRLTVT.

The chain uses TRBV9 and TRBJ2-5, with D perhaps TRBD1 (6 bases). This CDR3 has 13 amino acids. Germline V gene data show CDR1 as SGDLS and CDR2 as YYNGEE. V was cut by 3 bases and J by 2 bases, with 8 bases left in between. The CDR3 DNA follows: TGTGCCAGCAGCGGTGACAGGCAAGAGACCCAGTACTTC. Translation: CASSGDRQETQYF.

The chain has TRBV4-1 and TRBJ2-7; TRBD1 matches 9 bases. With 0 bases clipped from V and 2 bases from J, the junction kept 5 bases outside the gene matches. The CDR3 consists of 16 residues. The germline V gene has CDR1 MGHRA and CDR2 YSYEKL. The CDR3 reads CASSQDRDRAPYEQYF. CDR3 in DNA: TGCGCCAGCAGCCAAGACAGGGACAGGGCACCCTACGAGCAGTACTTC.

The chain combines TRBV15 with TRBJ2-5, with D unclear. The CDR3 runs to 13 residues. Deletions cut 0 bases from V and 5 bases from J, with 7 bases between. CDR1 is LNHNV, CDR2 YYDKDF, per germline (reference sequence). The CDR3 bases are TGTGCCACCAGCAGAGATCTAGTTGAGACCCAGTACTTC. Protein product: CATSRDLVETQYF.

The V and J genes are TRBV11-3 and TRBJ2-7, with TRBD1 identical over 11 bases. The CDR3 runs 15 residues. J was trimmed by 3 bases and V by 4 bases; bases with no gene match: 5. Per germline, CDR1 SGHNT and CDR2 YENEEA. The chain's CDR3 is CASSSGQGVGYEQYF. CDR3 DNA: TGTGCCAGCAGCTCGGGACAGGGGGTAGGCTACGAGCAGTACTTC.

The V call is TRBV23-1, the J call TRBJ1-3; 7 positions agree with TRBD1. Being an ORF, TRBV23-1 has a function that is uncertain. Unmatched junction bases numbered 14, after V lost 3 bases and J lost 0 bases. This CDR3 spans 19 amino acids. This CDR3 is CASSHYAGTVHPSGNTIYF. The CDR3 coding sequence is TGCGCCAGCAGTCACTATGCCGGGACAGTCCATCCCTCTGGAAACACCATATATTTT.

The rearrangement links TRBV3-1 (or the pseudogene TRBV3-2) to TRBJ2-5, with TRBD2 matching over 10 bases. This CDR3 has 18 amino acids. J lost 4 bases, V lost 1 base, and 12 bases had no gene match. Looked up from germline, CDR1 is LGHDT and CDR2 is YNNKEL (reference sequence). The CDR3 nucleotides read TGTGCCAGCAGCCAAGTCAAAATAGCGGGAGGAAGGGGAGAGACCCAGTACTTC. Translating it yields CASSQVKIAGGRGETQYF.

The V gene is TRBV2, the J gene TRBJ2-3; possible D gene TRBD1, 5 bases. The CDR3 totals 15 residues. The V gene's germline CDR1 is SNHLY and CDR2 FYNNEI. V lost 6 bases to trimming and J lost 3 bases, with 16 bases between them. The CDR3 reads CASRGWRTRTDTQYF. The CDR3 DNA sequence: TGTGCCAGCAGAGGGTGGCGGACAAGGACAGATACGCAGTATTTT.

The V call is TRBV24-1, the J call TRBJ2-7; 10 bases agree with TRBD1. Germline lookup yields CDR1 KGHDR and CDR2 SFDVKD. Trimming at V came to 0 bases and at J to 4 bases, leaving 8 bases not matched to a gene. The CDR3 extends over 17 amino acids. In DNA form, the CDR3 reads TGTGCCACCAGTGATTTGCGGGGTGACAGGGGGCCTTACGAGCAGTACTTC. Encoded protein: CATSDLRGDRGPYEQYF.

The genes are TRBV6-5 and TRBJ1-2, with D unresolved. CDR1 MNHEY and CDR2 SVGAGI come from the germline V gene. The CDR3 runs 13 residues. V was pared by 9 bases and J by 6 bases, with 17 bases between. The CDR3 reads CASREGVKDGYTF. CDR3 nucleotide sequence: TGTGCCAGTAGGGAGGGTGTAAAGGATGGCTACACCTTC.

The chain couples TRBV27 to TRBJ2-2; D remains unclear. The V end was cut by 6 bases, the J end by 3 bases, with 8 bases between. The CDR3 contains 13 residues. Germline loops: CDR1 MNHEY, CDR2 SMNVEV (reference sequence). The CDR3 loop is CASSQIYTGELFF. The DNA for the CDR3 is TGTGCCAGCAGCCAAATTTACACCGGGGAGCTGTTTTTT.

The chain recombines TRBV6-5 with TRBJ2-4, with 13 bases that match TRBD2. The CDR3 totals 14 residues. Trimming removed 7 bases from V and 7 bases from J; junction bases left unmatched: 4. Germline CDR1 MNHEY, CDR2 SVGAGI. In nucleotides, the CDR3 is TGTGCCAGCATTGGACTAGCGGGAGATAACATTCAGTACTTC. Translation gives CASIGLAGDNIQYF.

This clone has at least ten counts. The chain links TRBV5-6 to TRBJ2-2; a weak D match, TRBD2 (7 bases). CDR1 is SGHDT, CDR2 YYEEEE, per germline. The CDR3 loop spans 16 amino acids. The ends were cut back, 1 base at V and 4 bases at J, with 14 bases in the middle. This chain's CDR3 is CASSLSGGVRTGELFF. CDR3 DNA sequence: TGTGCCAGCAGCTTGTCGGGGGGCGTCCGCACCGGGGAGCTGTTTTTT.

V gene TRBV5-5 combines with J gene TRBJ1-2; a weak D match, TRBD1 (5 bases). The V gene's germline CDR1 is SGHKS and CDR2 YYEKEE (reference sequence). CDR3 size: 15 residues. Trimming shortened V by 2 bases and J by 2 bases, and 13 bases separated the two germline ends. The CDR3 here is CASSLAWQGNYGYTF. In DNA, the CDR3 is TGTGCCAGCAGCTTAGCGTGGCAGGGAAACTATGGCTACACCTTC.

This clone was seen a single time. This chain connects TRBV10-1 to TRBJ1-1; the D gene is possibly TRBD1 (5 bases). Trimming stripped 0 bases from V and 4 bases from J, with 12 bases between. Germline V gene lookup returns CDR1 WNHNN and CDR2 SYGVQD (reference sequence). The CDR3 runs to 15 residues. The CDR3 spells CASSESMRGGTEAFF. The DNA of the CDR3 is TGCGCCAGCAGTGAGTCGATGCGGGGCGGCACTGAAGCTTTCTTT.

The genes are TRBV24-1 and TRBJ2-1; 7 positions match TRBD1. Germline V gene lookup returns CDR1 KGHDR and CDR2 SFDVKD. Trimming at V came to 4 bases and at J to 4 bases, leaving 9 bases not matched to a gene. The CDR3 covers 16 residues. DNA of the CDR3: TGTGCCACCAGTGACTCCCGACAGGGCCAATACAATGAGCAGTTCTTC. As protein: CATSDSRQGQYNEQFF.

The chain couples TRBV5-1 to TRBJ2-2, with 10 bases identical to TRBD1. V was clipped by 6 bases and J by 5 bases; unmatched bases: 10. The CDR3 has 16 residues. Germline V gene lookup returns CDR1 SGHRS and CDR2 YFSETQ. CDR3 sequence: CASTERTGGPTGELFF. The DNA for the CDR3 is TGCGCCAGCACCGAAAGGACAGGGGGGCCAACCGGGGAGCTGTTTTTT.

The chain couples TRBV5-8 to TRBJ1-2, with D perhaps matching TRBD1 (5 bases). CDR1 and CDR2 from the germline V gene are SGHTS and YDEGEE. The ends were cut back, 0 bases at V and 9 bases at J, with 12 bases in the middle. The CDR3 spans 13 residues. CDR3 coding DNA: TGTGCCAGCAGCTTGGTCCAGGGTACAAGCTACACCTTC. Encoded protein: CASSLVQGTSYTF.

The gene calls are TRBV5-1 and TRBJ1-1, with D perhaps matching TRBD1 (6 bases). V was pared by 4 bases and J by 1 base, with 11 bases between. This CDR3 has 14 residues. From germline, CDR1 is SGHRS and CDR2 YFSETQ. CDR3 region: CASSPQGQNTEAFF. DNA for the CDR3: TGCGCCAGCAGCCCCCAGGGACAGAACACTGAAGCTTTCTTT. Based on the CDR3 plus reference TRBV5-1 and TRBJ1-1, the full variable domain is KAGVTQTPRYLIKTRGQQVTLSCSPISGHRSVSWYQQTPGQGLQFLFEYFSETQRNKGNFPGRFSGRQFSNSRSEMNVSTLELGDSALYLCASSPQGQNTEAFFGQGTRLTVV.

The gene calls are TRBV11-2 and TRBJ2-5; 7 bases line up with TRBD1. Trimming at V came to 5 bases and at J to 2 bases, leaving 14 bases not matched to a gene. There are 17 residues in the CDR3. The germline CDR1 and CDR2 sequences are SGHAT and FQNNGV. The DNA of the CDR3 is TGTGCCAGCAGCGTATCCCCGTTCCGGGACAGACAAGAGACCCAGTACTTC. This gives the protein CASSVSPFRDRQETQYF.

V usage is TRBV27 and J usage is TRBJ1-2; 7 nucleotides line up with TRBD1. Germline CDR1 and CDR2: MNHEY and SMNVEV (reference sequence). The CDR3 contains 15 residues. The V and J ends lost 2 bases and 2 bases, in that order; junction bases with no gene match: 5. DNA for the CDR3: TGTGCCAGCAGTTTACAGACAGGGACGAACTATGGCTACACCTTC. Translating it yields CASSLQTGTNYGYTF.

The chain joins TRBV18 to TRBJ2-2; maybe TRBD2 (5 bases). Germline CDR1 and CDR2: KGHSH and LQKENI. V was clipped by 0 bases and J by 5 bases, with 7 bases between them. This CDR3 is 14 amino acids long. Written as DNA, the CDR3 is TGTGCCAGCTCACCACCGGAGCGGACCGGGGAGCTGTTTTTT. It codes for CASSPPERTGELFF.